A single T cell receptor beta chain is shown here with its context. Its specificity is not known. Collection occurred without any documented infections or immune events in donors. The source of the sample is a study of identifying expanded T cells in peripheral blood. Sequencing used immunoSEQ multiplex PCR; TCRdb keeps in-frame clones, though not all of them. Counted here are about 91,000 clones, roughly 86% occurring once; the ten biggest clones make up 3.9%. This CDR3 has 16 amino acids. In germline, CDR1 is KGHSH, CDR2 LQKENI. Trimming took 2 bases from V and 4 from J, leaving 14 bases between them. Study-wide points: Approximately 1.1 clones differed between technical replicates, versus approximately 17 and 20 over time.

The material sequenced was blood. This receptor was identified in a person aged 18 to 70 in good health. The rearrangement uses TRBV18 and TRBJ1-4, with D perhaps matching TRBD1 (6 bases). The CDR3 sequence is CASSPGTGPFNEKLFF. CDR3 in DNA: TGTGCCAGCTCACCAGGAACAGGGCCTTTTAATGAAAAACTGTTTTTT. Drawing the rest from reference TRBV18 and TRBJ1-4, the complete variable domain is NAGVMQNPRHLVRRRGQEARLRCSPMKGHSHVYWYRQLPEEGLKFMVYLQKENIIDESGMPKERFSAEFPKEGPSILRIQQVVRGDSAAYFCASSPGTGPFNEKLFFGSGTQLSVL.